The clone carrying this TCR beta chain was detected only a few times. As yet, its antigen is unknown. This specimen belongs to a study of long-term antiretroviral therapy in people with HIV. Turning to the study itself: Collection dates of the earliest samples fall about a decade before the 2015 immediate-ART recommendation.

General study results and limits: Clones that expanded before ART (that is, prior to treatment) dominated the repertoire at all time points. Even long-term ART left TRB diversity below transplant donor controls, despite gains.

Assay version v3.0 of immunoSEQ was used, and it was run at survey level. Sequencing was designed to cover roughly 35,000-50,000 T-cell genomes in each sample. Sequencing used immunoSEQ multiplex PCR; TCRdb keeps in-frame clones, though not all of them. This table holds over 35,000 clones, roughly 80% found once. Sequenced material: unsorted PBMCs, taken 1.5 years after starting antiretroviral therapy. The receptor was isolated from a man aged 18 to 29 with HIV.

CDR3 amino acids: CASSKKREAPREQYF. The CDR3 coding sequence is TGTGCCAGCAGCAAGAAAAGGGAGGCGCCCAGGGAGCAGTACTTC. The chain combines TRBV21-1 with TRBJ2-7; the D call TRBD2 from the table was never checked on the DNA. TRBV21-1 is a pseudogene. The CDR3 is made up of 15 amino acids.